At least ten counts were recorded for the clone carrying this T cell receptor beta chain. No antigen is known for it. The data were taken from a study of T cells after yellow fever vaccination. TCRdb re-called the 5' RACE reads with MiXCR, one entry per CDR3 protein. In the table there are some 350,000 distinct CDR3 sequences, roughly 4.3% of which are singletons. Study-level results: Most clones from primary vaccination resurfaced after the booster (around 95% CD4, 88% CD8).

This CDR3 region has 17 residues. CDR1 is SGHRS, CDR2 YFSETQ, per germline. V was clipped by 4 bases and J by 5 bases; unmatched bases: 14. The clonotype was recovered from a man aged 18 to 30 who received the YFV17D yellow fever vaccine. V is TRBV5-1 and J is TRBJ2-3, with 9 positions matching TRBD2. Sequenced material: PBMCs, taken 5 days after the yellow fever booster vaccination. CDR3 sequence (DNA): TGCGCCAGCAGCCCGACCTCTAGCGGGGAGCTTCAAGATACGCAGTATTTT. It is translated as CASSPTSSGELQDTQYF.